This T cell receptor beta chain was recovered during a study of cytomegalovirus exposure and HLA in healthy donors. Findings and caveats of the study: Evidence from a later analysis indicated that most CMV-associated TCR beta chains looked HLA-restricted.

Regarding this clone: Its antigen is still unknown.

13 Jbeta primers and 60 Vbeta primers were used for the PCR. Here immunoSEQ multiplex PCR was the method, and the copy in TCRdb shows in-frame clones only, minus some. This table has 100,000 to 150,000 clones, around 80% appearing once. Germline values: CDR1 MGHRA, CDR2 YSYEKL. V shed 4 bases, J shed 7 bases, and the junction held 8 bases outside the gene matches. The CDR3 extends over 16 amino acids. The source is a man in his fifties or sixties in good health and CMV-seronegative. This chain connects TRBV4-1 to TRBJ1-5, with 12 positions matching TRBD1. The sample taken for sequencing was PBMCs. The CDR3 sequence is CASSRGQGALKQPQHF. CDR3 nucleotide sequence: TGCGCCAGCAGCCGGGGACAGGGGGCTTTAAAACAGCCCCAGCATTTT.